The clone carrying this T cell receptor beta chain was detected many times. The target antigen is unknown. This sample was included in a study of T cells after yellow fever vaccination. This CDR3 region has 14 residues. V gave up 4 bases and J gave up 4 bases, with 13 bases separating them. Per germline, CDR1 SGHRS and CDR2 YFSETQ. TCRdb passed the 5' RACE reads through MiXCR, listing each CDR3 protein once. The table has about 400,000 distinct CDR3 sequences, more than 5.5% seen once. Study-level findings and limits: Sorted repertoires could include abundant contaminating clonotypes from bulk cells. Clonotypes shared by both compartments, CD4 and CD8, made up a small share. The secondary T-cell response peaked on day 5, not day 15, but was weaker.

This TCR was sampled from a man aged 25-45 years who received the YFV17D yellow fever vaccine. V gene TRBV5-1 combines with J gene TRBJ2-3, with D tentatively TRBD2 (5 bases). The source material was PBMCs, sampled 5 days after the yellow fever booster vaccination. CDR3 DNA sequence: TGCGCCAGCAGCGGAGGCGTTGTTCCAGATACGCAGTATTTT. It encodes CASSGGVVPDTQYF.